This T cell receptor (beta chain) was identified in a study of read filtering for tumor transcriptome and immune sequencing. About the study: Whole-transcriptome libraries were prepared after DNase treatment. TCR-mapped reads were about 4.05 to 10.27 million with IR-seq versus about 75 to 1,400 with RNA-seq.

This clonotype was observed many times. Its antigen is undetermined. The library was built from roughly 400 ng RNA with molecular barcoded adaptors for alpha/delta and beta/gamma chains. In TCRdb, the reads were re-called with MiXCR into one record per CDR3 protein. Counted here are 30,000 to 40,000 distinct CDR3 sequences, 10% to 15% occurring once; the ten biggest clones make up about 35%. Notes on the study in general: The CD138-negative fraction was mixed bone marrow immune cells, not pure T cells. In IR-seq, single-read clonotypes were about 80% of clonotypes but approximately 3.5% of reads.

The sequenced sample consisted of a population of CD138-negative cells sorted from bone marrow. The sequence was collected from a donor at least 40 years old with multiple myeloma.

In DNA, the CDR3 is TGCAGTGCCAGGGACAGTATAACAGATACGCAGTATTTT. Protein: CSARDSITDTQYF. The chain employs TRBV20-1 and TRBJ2-3; 7 bases align to TRBD1. Germline V gene sequence: CDR1 DFQATT, CDR2 SNEGSKA (reference sequence). Trimming at V came to 6 bases and at J to 3 bases, leaving 6 bases not matched to a gene. There are 13 residues in the CDR3.